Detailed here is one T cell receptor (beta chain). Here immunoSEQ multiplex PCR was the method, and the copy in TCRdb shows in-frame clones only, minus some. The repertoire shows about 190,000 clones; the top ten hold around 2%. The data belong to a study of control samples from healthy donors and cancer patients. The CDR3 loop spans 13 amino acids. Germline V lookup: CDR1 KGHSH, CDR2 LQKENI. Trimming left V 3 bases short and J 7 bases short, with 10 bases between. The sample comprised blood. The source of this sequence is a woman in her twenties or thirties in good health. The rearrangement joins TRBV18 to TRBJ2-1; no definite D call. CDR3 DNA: TGTGCCAGCTCACCGAGCTTTAGGAATGAGCAGTTCTTC. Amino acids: CASSPSFRNEQFF. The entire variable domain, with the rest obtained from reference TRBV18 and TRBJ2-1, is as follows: NAGVMQNPRHLVRRRGQEARLRCSPMKGHSHVYWYRQLPEEGLKFMVYLQKENIIDESGMPKERFSAEFPKEGPSILRIQQVVRGDSAAYFCASSPSFRNEQFFGPGTRLTVL.